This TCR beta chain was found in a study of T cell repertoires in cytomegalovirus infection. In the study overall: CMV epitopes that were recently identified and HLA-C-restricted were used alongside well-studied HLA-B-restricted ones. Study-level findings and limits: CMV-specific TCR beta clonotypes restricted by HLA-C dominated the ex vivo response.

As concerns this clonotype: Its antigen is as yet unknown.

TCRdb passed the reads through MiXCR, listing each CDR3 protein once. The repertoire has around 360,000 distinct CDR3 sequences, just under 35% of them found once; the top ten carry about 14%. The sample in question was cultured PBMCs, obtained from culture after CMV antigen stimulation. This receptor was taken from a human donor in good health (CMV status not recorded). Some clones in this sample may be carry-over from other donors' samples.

CDR3 region: CASSRDREGEAFF. CDR3 in DNA: TGTGCCAGCAGCCGCGACAGGGAAGGAGAAGCTTTCTTT. J is TRBJ1-1 and V is TRBV14; 7 bases map to TRBD1. The J segment lost 8 bases and the V segment lost 4 bases, leaving 7 bases of the junction unmatched. The CDR3 runs 13 residues. CDR1 is SGHDN and CDR2 is FVKESK in the germline V gene.